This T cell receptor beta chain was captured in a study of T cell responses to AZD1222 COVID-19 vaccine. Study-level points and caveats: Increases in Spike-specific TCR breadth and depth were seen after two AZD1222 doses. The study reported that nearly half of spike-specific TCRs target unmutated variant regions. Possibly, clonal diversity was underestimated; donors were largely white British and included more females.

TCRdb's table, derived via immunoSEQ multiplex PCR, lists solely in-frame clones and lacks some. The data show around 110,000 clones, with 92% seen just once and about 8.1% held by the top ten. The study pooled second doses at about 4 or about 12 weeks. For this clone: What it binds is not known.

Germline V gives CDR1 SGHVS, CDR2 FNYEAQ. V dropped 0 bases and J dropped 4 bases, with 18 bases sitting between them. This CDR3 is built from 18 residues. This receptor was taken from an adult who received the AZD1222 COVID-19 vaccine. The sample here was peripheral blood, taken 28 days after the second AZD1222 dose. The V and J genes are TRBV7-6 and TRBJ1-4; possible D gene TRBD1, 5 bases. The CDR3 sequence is CASSLARRGGTDNEKLFF. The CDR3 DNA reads TGTGCCAGCAGCTTAGCGCGTCGGGGGGGGACGGATAATGAAAAACTGTTTTTT.